This paragraph covers one T cell receptor beta chain sequence. Antigen: not known. The PCR was carried out with 60 Vbeta primers and 13 Jbeta primers. The method was immunoSEQ multiplex PCR; TCRdb's version includes in-frame clones alone and lacks a portion of them. There are roughly 55,000 clones in the sample; around 81% occur only once, and over 2% lies in the top ten. The CDR3 has 12 residues. Per the germline V gene, CDR1 is SGHVS and CDR2 is FNYEAQ. V shed 3 bases and J shed 6 bases, with 9 bases lying between them. This specimen comes from a study of cytomegalovirus exposure and HLA in healthy donors. Study background: In terms of ancestry, the Caucasian-associated cluster contained roughly 80% of the roughly 400 genotyped donors. The study's findings and limits: Three CMV-associated chains proved CMV antigen-specific in vitro.

Though nominally healthy at sampling, donors likely had unrecorded immune exposures. The sequenced material came from PBMCs. The chain uses TRBV7-6 and TRBJ2-7; D not certain. The sequence was obtained from a boy between 10 and 17 years old in good health and CMV-seropositive. CDR3 bases: TGTGCCAGCAGCTTCGGTAGCCTCGAGCAGTACTTC. It yields the protein CASSFGSLEQYF.